This TCR beta chain was retrieved from a study of PD-L1 blockade in urothelial cancer. Across the whole study: Of 30 or so patients, almost 26 were males with bladder-origin urothelial cancer. The authors examined blood 3 weeks (second dose) and 6 weeks after treatment start. T cells numbered a median of approximately 150,000 in the blood samples.

Trimming took 1 base from V and 7 from J, leaving 10 bases between them. The CDR3 runs to 13 residues. From germline, CDR1 is SGHTA and CDR2 FQGNSA. Time point noted: pretreatment peripheral blood. Sample contribution per patient ranged from 1 to 8, covering pretreatment and on-treatment. The protocol was immunoSEQ multiplex PCR, while the TCRdb copy is restricted to in-frame clones and leaves out a portion. The sample yields tens of thousands of clones, 75% to 85% seen once. The sequenced sample was PBMCs, obtained around atezolizumab (anti-PD-L1) treatment. This sequence joins TRBV7-2 and TRBJ1-1; D is possibly TRBD1 (6 bases). The clonotype originates from a man between 70 and 80 years old with urothelial cancer. CDR3 nucleotide sequence: TGTGCCAGCAGCTTAGAGGACAGAAGTGAAGCTTTCTTT. Its protein product is CASSLEDRSEAFF.